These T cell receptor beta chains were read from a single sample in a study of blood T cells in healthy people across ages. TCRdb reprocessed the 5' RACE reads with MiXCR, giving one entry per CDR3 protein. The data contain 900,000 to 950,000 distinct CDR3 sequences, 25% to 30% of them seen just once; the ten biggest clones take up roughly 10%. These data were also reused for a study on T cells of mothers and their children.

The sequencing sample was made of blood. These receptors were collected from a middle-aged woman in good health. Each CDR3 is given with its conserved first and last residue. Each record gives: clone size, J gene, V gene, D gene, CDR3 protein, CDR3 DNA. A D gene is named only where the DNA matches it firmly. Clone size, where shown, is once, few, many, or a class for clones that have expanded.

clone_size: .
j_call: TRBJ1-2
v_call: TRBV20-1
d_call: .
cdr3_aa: CSAPQVGGLRSYGYTF
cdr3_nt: TGCAGTGCTCCCCAGGTGGGGGGGCTAAGGAGCTATGGCTACACCTTC

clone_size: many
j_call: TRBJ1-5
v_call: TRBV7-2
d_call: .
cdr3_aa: CASSLSGNWDQPQHF
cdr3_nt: TGTGCCAGCAGCTTATCGGGCAATTGGGATCAGCCCCAGCATTTT

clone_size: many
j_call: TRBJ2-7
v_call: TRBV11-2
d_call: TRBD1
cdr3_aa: CASSPLTGGYEQYF
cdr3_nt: TGTGCCAGCAGCCCGCTGACAGGGGGATACGAGCAGTACTTC

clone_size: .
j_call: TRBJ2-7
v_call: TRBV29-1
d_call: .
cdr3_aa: CSVELGSPYEQYF
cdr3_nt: TGCAGCGTTGAACTAGGGTCCCCCTACGAGCAGTACTTC

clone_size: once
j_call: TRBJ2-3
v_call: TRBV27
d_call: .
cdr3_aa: CASSLSVTHTQYF
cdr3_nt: TGTGCCAGCAGTTTATCGGTCACTCATACGCAGTATTTT

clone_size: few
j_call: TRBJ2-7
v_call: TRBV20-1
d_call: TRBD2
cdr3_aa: CGAREGLAGAEQYF
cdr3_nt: TGCGGTGCTAGAGAAGGGCTAGCGGGGGCCGAGCAGTACTTC

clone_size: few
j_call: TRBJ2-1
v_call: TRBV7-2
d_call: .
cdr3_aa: CASSLIFQQFF
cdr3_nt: TGTGCCAGCAGCTTAATCTTCCAGCAGTTCTTC

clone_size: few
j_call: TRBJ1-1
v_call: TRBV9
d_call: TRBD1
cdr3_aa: CASSAGTGVIRGLAEAFF
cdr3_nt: TGTGCCAGCAGCGCCGGGACAGGGGTGATTAGGGGTCTGGCTGAAGCTTTCTTT

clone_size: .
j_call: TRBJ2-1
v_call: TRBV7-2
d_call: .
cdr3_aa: CASSLKGSNKQFF
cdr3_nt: TGTGCCAGCAGCTTAAAAGGGAGCAATAAGCAGTTCTTC

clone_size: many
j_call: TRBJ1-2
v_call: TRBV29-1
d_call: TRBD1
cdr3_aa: CSVYGGDRVSGYTF
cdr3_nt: TGCAGCGTGTATGGAGGGGACAGGGTATCTGGCTACACCTTC

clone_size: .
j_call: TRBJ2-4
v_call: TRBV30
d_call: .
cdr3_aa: CAWSVRDILAIQYF
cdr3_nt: TGTGCCTGGAGTGTCCGGGACATACTTGCCATCCAGTACTTC

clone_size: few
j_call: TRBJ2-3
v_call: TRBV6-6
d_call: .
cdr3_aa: CASKVASTDTQYF
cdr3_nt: TGTGCCAGCAAGGTAGCGAGCACAGATACGCAGTATTTT

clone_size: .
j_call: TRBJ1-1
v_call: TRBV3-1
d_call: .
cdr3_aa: CASSPDPGAGAFF
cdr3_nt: TGTGCCAGCAGCCCCGACCCGGGAGCGGGAGCTTTCTTT

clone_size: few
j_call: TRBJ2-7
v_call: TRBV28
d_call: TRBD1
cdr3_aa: CASSLYSGGTYEQYF
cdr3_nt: TGTGCCAGCAGTTTATATTCAGGGGGCACCTACGAGCAGTACTTC

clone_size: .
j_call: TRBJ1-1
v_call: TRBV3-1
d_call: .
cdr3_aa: CASSQRDTGNTEAFF
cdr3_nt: TGTGCCAGCAGCCAGCGGGACACTGGAAACACTGAAGCTTTCTTT

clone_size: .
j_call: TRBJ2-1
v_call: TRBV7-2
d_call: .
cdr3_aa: CTSSLVGTQKYNEQFF
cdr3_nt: TGTACCAGCAGCTTAGTTGGGACACAGAAGTACAATGAGCAGTTCTTC

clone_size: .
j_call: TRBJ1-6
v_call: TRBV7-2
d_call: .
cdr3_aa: CASSVNPQGESPLHF
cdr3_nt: TGTGCCAGCAGCGTTAATCCACAGGGAGAGTCACCCCTCCACTTT

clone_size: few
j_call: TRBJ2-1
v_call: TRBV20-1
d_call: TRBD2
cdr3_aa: CSAWDYEQFF
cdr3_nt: TGCAGTGCTTGGGACTACGAGCAGTTCTTC

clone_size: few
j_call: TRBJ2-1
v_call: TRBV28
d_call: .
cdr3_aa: CASRAGTHSYNEQFF
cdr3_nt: TGTGCCAGCAGGGCCGGGACTCACTCCTACAATGAGCAGTTCTTC

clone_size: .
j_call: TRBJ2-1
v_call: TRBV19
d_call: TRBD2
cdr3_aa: CASRPLAGGLYNEQFF
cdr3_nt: TGTGCCAGTAGGCCTCTAGCGGGGGGGCTCTACAATGAGCAGTTCTTC

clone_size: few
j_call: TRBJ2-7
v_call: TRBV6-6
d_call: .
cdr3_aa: CASSYSTRGEQYF
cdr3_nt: TGTGCCAGCAGTTACTCGACGAGGGGGGAGCAGTACTTC

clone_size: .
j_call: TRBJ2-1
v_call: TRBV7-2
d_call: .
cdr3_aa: CASSIRGGSPLGEQFF
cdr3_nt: TGTGCCAGCAGCATTAGGGGGGGATCACCTTTAGGCGAGCAGTTCTTC

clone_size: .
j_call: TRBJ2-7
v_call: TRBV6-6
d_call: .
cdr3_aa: CASSGTVMLAYEQYF
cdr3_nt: TGTGCCAGCAGTGGGACTGTAATGCTCGCCTACGAGCAGTACTTC

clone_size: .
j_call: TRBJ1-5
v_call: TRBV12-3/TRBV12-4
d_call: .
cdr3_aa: CASNRGREGFSNQPQHF
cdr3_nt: TGTGCCAGTAACCGGGGGAGGGAGGGGTTTTCAAATCAGCCCCAGCATTTT

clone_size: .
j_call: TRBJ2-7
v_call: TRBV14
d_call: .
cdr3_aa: CASSAPNLGGMEQYF
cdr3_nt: TGTGCCAGCAGCGCGCCAAATCTAGGAGGTATGGAGCAGTACTTC

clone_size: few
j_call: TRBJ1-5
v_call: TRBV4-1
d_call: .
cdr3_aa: CASSPPVEGTSNQPQHF
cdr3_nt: TGCGCCAGCAGCCCCCCCGTGGAGGGGACGAGCAATCAGCCCCAGCATTTT

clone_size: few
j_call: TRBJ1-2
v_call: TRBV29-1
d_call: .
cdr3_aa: CSAGDRGRGDGYTF
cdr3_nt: TGCAGCGCCGGGGATAGGGGCAGGGGAGATGGCTACACCTTC

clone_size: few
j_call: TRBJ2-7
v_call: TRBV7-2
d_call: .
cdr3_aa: CASSSKAGPYEQYF
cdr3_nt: TGTGCCAGCAGCAGCAAGGCAGGGCCCTACGAGCAGTACTTC

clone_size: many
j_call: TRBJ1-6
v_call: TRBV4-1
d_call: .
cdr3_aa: CASSHIKDISNSPLHF
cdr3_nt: TGCGCCAGCAGCCACATTAAGGATATTAGTAATTCACCCCTCCACTTT

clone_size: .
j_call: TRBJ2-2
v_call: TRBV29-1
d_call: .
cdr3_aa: CSVWLRNTGELFF
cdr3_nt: TGCAGCGTGTGGTTAAGGAACACCGGGGAGCTGTTTTTT

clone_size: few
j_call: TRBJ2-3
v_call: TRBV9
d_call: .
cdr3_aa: CASSVAGARQDTQYF
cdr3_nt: TGTGCCAGCAGCGTAGCGGGGGCTCGGCAAGATACGCAGTATTTT

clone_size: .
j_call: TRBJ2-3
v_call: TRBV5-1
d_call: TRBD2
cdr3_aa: CASSLASGGGDTQYF
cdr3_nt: TGCGCCAGCAGCTTGGCTAGCGGGGGAGGGGATACGCAGTATTTT

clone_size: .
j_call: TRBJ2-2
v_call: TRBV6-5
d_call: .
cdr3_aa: CASSYSFGELFF
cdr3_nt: TGTGCCAGCAGTTACTCATTCGGGGAGCTGTTTTTT

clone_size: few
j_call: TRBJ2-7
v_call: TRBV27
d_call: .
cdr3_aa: CASRDGRRVEQYF
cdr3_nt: TGTGCCAGCAGGGACGGCAGGCGAGTCGAGCAGTACTTC

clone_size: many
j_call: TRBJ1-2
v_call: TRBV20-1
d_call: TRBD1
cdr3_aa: CSAADRTNYGYTF
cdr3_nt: TGCAGTGCCGCGGACAGGACTAACTATGGCTACACCTTC

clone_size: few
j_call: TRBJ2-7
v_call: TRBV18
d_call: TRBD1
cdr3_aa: CASSPPTGSTYEQYF
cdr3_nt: TGTGCCAGCTCACCACCGACAGGGAGTACCTACGAGCAGTACTTC

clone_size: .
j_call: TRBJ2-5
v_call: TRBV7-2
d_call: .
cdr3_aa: CASSPVVAYVGTQYF
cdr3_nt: TGTGCCAGCAGCCCCGTAGTAGCCTACGTAGGGACCCAGTACTTC

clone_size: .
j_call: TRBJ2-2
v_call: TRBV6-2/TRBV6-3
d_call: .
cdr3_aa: CASSSASGFLNTGELFF
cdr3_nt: TGTGCCAGCAGTAGTGCCTCGGGCTTCCTGAACACCGGGGAGCTGTTTTTT

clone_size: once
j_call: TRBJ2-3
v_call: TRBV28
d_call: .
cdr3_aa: CASRTPLGSSTDTQYF
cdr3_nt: TGTGCCAGCAGAACCCCACTGGGGAGTAGCACAGATACGCAGTATTTT

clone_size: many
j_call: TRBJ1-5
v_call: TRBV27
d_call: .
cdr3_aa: CASSLGSGQLQHF
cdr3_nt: TGTGCCAGCAGTTTAGGGTCCGGACAGCTCCAGCATTTT

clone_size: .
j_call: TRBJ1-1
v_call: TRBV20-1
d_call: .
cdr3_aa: CSTTYGRGNTEAFF
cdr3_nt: TGCAGTACTACCTACGGGAGGGGGAATACTGAAGCTTTCTTT

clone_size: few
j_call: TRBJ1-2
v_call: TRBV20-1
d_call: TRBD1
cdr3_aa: CSARDYRGASGYTF
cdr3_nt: TGCAGTGCTAGAGATTACAGGGGAGCGAGTGGCTACACCTTC

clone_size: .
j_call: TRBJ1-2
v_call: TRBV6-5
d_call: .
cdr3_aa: CASSSSKRGYTF
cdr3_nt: TGTGCCAGCAGTTCTTCAAAAAGGGGCTACACCTTC

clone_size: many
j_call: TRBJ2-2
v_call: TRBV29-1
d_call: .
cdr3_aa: CSVDRLSSGELFF
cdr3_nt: TGCAGCGTTGACAGACTATCCTCCGGGGAGCTGTTTTTT

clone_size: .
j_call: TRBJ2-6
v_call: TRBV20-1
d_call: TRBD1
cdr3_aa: CSAWTGGQGSGANVLTF
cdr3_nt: TGCAGTGCGTGGACAGGGGGCCAAGGCTCTGGGGCCAACGTCCTGACTTTC

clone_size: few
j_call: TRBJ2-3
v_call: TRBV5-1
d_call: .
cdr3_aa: CASSLTLSGSSTDTQYF
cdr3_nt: TGCGCCAGCAGCTTGACTCTAAGTGGGTCGAGCACAGATACGCAGTATTTT

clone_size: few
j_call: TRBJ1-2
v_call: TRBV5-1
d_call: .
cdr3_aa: CASSVARQNYGYTF
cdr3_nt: TGCGCCAGCAGCGTAGCCCGGCAGAACTATGGCTACACCTTC